This T cell receptor (beta chain) was retrieved from a study of T cell repertoires in cytomegalovirus infection. From the reads, TCRdb called clonotypes with MiXCR, one entry per CDR3 protein. The sample carries 450,000 to 600,000 distinct CDR3 sequences, roughly 46% recorded once. V lost 1 base to trimming and J lost 12 bases, with 9 bases between them. Looked up from germline, CDR1 is SGHTA and CDR2 is FQGNSA. The CDR3 is made up of 11 amino acids. In the case of this clonotype: Its specificity is unknown.

Sequenced here: cultured PBMCs, sampled from culture after CMV antigen stimulation. The receptor was derived from a human donor in good health (CMV status not recorded). Some clones in this sample may be carry-over from other donors' samples. This chain joins TRBV7-2 and TRBJ1-1; D gene unclear. As DNA, the CDR3 is TGTGCCAGCAGCTTAGGAGGGAGGCCTTTCTTT. Translation: CASSLGGRPFF.